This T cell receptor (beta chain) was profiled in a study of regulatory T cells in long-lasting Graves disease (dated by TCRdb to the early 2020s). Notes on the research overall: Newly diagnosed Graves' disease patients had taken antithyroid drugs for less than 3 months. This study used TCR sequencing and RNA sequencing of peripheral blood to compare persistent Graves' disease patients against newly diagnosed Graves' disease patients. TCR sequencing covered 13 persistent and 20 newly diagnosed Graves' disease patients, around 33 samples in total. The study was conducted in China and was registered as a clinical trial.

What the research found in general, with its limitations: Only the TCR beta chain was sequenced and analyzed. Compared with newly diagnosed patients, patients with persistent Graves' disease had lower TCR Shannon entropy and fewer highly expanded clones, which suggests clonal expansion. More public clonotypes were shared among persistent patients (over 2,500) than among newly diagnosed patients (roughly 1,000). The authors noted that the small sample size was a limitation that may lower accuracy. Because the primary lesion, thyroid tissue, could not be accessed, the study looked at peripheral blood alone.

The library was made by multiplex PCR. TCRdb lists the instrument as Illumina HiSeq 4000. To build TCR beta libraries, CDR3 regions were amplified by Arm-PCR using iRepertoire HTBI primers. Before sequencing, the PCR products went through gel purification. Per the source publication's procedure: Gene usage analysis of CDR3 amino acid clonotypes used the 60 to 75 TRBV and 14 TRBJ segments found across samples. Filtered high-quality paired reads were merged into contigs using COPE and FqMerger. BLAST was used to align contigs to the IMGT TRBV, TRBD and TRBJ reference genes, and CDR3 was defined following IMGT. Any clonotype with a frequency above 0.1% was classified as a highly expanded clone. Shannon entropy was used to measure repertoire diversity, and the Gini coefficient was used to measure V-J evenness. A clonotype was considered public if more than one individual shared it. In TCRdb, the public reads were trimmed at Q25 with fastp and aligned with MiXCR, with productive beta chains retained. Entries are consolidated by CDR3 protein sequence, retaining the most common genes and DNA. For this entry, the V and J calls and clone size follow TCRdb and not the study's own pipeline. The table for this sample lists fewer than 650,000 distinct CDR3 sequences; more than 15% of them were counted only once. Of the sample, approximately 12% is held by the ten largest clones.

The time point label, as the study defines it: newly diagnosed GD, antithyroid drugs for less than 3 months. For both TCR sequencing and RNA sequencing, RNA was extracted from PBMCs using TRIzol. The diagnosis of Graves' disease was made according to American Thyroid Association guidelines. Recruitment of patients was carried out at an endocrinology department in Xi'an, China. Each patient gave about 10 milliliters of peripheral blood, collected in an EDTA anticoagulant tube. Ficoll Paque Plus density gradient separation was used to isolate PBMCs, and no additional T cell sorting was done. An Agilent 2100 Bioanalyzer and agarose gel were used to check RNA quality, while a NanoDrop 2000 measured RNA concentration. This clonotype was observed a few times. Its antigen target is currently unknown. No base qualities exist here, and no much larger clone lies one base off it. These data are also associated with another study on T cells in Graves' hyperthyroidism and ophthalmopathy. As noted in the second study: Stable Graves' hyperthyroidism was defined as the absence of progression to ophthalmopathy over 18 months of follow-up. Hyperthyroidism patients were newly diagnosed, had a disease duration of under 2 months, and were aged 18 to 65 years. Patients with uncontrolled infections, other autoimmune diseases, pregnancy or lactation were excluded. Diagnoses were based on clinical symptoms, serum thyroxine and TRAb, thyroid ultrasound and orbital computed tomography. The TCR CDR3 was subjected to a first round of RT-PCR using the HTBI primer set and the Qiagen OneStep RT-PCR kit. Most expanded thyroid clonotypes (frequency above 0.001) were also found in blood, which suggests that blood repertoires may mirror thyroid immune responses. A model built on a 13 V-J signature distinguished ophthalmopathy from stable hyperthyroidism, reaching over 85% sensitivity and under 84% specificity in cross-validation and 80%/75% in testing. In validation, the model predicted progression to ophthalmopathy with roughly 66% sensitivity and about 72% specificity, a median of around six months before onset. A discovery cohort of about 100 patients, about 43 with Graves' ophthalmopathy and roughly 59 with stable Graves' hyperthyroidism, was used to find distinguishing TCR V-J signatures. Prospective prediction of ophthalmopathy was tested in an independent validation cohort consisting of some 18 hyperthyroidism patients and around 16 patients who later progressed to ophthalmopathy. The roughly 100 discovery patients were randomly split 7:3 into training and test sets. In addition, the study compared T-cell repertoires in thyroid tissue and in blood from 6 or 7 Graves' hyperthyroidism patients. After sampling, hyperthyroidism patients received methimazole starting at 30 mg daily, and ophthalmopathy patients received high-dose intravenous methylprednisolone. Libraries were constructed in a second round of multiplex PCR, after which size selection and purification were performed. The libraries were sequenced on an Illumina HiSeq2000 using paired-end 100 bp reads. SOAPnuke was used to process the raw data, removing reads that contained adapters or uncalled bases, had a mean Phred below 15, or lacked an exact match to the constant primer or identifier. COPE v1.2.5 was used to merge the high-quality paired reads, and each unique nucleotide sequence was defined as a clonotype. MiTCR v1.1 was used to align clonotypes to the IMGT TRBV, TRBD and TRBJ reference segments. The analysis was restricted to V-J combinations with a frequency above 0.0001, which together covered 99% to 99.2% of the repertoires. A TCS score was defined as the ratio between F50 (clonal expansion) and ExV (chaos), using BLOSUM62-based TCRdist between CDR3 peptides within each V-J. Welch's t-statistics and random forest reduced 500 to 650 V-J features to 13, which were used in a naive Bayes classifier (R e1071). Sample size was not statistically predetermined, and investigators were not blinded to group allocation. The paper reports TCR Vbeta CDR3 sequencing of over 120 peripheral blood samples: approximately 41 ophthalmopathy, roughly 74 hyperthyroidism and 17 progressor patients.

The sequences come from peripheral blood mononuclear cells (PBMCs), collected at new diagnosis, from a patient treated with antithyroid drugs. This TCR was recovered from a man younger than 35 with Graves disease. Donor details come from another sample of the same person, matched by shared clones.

The nucleotide sequence is TGCAGTGCTCCGAGGTTTCCTAGCGCCGGGGAGCTGTTTTTT. This translates into CSAPRFPSAGELFF. The rearrangement joined TRBV20-1 to TRBJ2-2; TRBD2 is possibly the D segment (6 matching bases). The cysteine opens and the phenylalanine closes a CDR3 of 14 amino acids. Of all the DNA, just the CDR3 is kept, 42 bases in frame from base 1. V loses 5 bases of germline sequence and J loses 6 bases, and the interval between the two ends is 16 bases. Taken from the germline V gene (reference sequence), the CDR1 and CDR2 loops are DFQATT and SNEGSKA.